Shown below are 5 T cell receptor beta chains from a single sample sequenced in a study of regulatory T cells in long-lasting Graves disease. Investigators prepared the TCR beta libraries by applying iRepertoire HTBI primers and Arm-PCR of CDR3 regions. MiXCR, run by TCRdb on the multiplex PCR reads, gives a single entry per CDR3 protein. The sample yields roughly 500,000 distinct CDR3 sequences, 20% to 25% seen once. Time point reported: persistent/refractory GD, antithyroid drugs over 5 years with positive TRAb. Extracted RNA from PBMCs served as the source of the TCR library. The sequences come from peripheral blood mononuclear cells (PBMCs), collected when the disease was refractory, from a patient treated with antithyroid drugs. The receptors derive from a female donor with Graves disease.

The chain joins TRBV27 to TRBJ1-5; 8 bases map to TRBD1. Trimming cost V 7 bases and J 5 bases; bases outside gene matches: 4. This CDR3 contains 13 residues. The V gene's germline CDR1 is MNHEY and CDR2 SMNVEV (reference sequence). The CDR3 coding sequence is TGTGCCAGCAACGGGACAGGCGATCAGCCCCAGCATTTT. Translated, it gives CASNGTGDQPQHF.

In its sample, this clonotype was seen a few times. This chain links TRBV28 with TRBJ2-4; D could derive from TRBD1 or TRBD2 (7 bases each). CDR1 MDHEN and CDR2 SYDVKM come from the germline V gene. V was pared by 6 bases and J by 3 bases, with 18 bases between. This CDR3 is 16 amino acids long. The CDR3 region is CASSLTGRGVKNIQYF. CDR3 bases: TGTGCCAGCAGCCTGACAGGGAGGGGGGTCAAAAACATTCAGTACTTC.

This clonotype was detected many times. The chain is built from TRBV27 and TRBJ2-7; no definite D call. This CDR3 region has 15 residues. The germline V gene encodes CDR1 MNHEY and CDR2 SMNVEV (reference sequence). The ends were cut back, 0 bases at V and 1 base at J, with 10 bases in the middle. The DNA of the CDR3 is TGTGCCAGCAGTTTATCGGTTGGGGATTCCTACGAGCAGTACTTC. As protein: CASSLSVGDSYEQYF.

This clonotype was picked up many times. The chain has TRBV28 and TRBJ1-3; D not resolved. V was shortened by 5 bases and J by 0 bases, with 8 bases between the two germline ends. The CDR3 runs to 14 residues. In germline, CDR1 is MDHEN, CDR2 SYDVKM. The CDR3, as DNA: TGTGCCAGCAGTGGTCCGAGCTCTGGAAACACCATATATTTT. As protein: CASSGPSSGNTIYF.

This clonotype has a count of ten or more. CDR3 protein: CATSDASYGYTF. CDR3 coding DNA: TGTGCCACCAGTGATGCGAGCTATGGCTACACCTTC. The chain has TRBV24-1 and TRBJ1-2; D unclear. Trimming took 3 bases from V and 4 from J, leaving 5 bases between them. Germline CDR1 KGHDR, CDR2 SFDVKD. The CDR3 consists of 12 residues.